These 10 T cell receptor beta chains share one sample of origin, sequenced in a study of T-cell reconstitution after alpha-beta-depleted transplantation in children. TCRbeta library construction was performed incorporating unique molecular identifiers. A single record per CDR3 protein comes from TCRdb applying MiXCR to the PCR reads. The data show about 340,000 distinct CDR3 sequences, less than 15% seen once. Sequenced material: PBMCs, taken from the stem cell graft. All receptors come from a human donor who donated a stem cell graft to a child with Fanconi anemia.

In this sample, this clonotype turned up a few times. This chain uses TRBV7-6 with TRBJ2-5; D unresolved. Germline CDR1 reads SGHVS; CDR2 reads FNYEAQ. V lost 0 bases, J lost 2 bases, and 7 bases lay in between. CDR3 length: 14 residues. The CDR3 protein is CASSLAVGQETQYF. For the CDR3, the DNA is TGTGCCAGCAGCTTAGCGGTGGGGCAAGAGACCCAGTACTTC.

This clonotype was seen repeatedly, ten times or more. The CDR3 is CASSLEAGNEQFF. The CDR3 DNA follows: TGCGCCAGCAGCTTGGAGGCCGGCAATGAGCAGTTCTTC. This chain links TRBV5-1 with TRBJ2-1; D ambiguous. The CDR3 extends over 13 amino acids. CDR1 and CDR2 (germline): SGHRS, YFSETQ. Trimming removed 0 bases at V and 6 bases at J, with 7 bases between.

The V call is TRBV5-1, the J call TRBJ2-2; 9 nucleotides align to TRBD1. This CDR3 has 17 residues. After removal of 5 bases from V and 4 bases from J, the junction contained 12 bases not matched to a gene. Looked up from germline, CDR1 is SGHRS and CDR2 is YFSETQ. DNA of the CDR3: TGCGCCAGCAGTAAGGGACAGGGATCGTTCGGCACCGGGGAGCTGTTTTTT. This translates into CASSKGQGSFGTGELFF.

A few counts support this clonotype. The V gene is TRBV4-3, the J gene TRBJ1-2, with unresolved D. Germline lookup yields CDR1 LGHNA and CDR2 YSLEER. CDR3 length: 13 residues. V lost 6 bases and J 6 bases, leaving 14 bases between the germline ends. The CDR3: CASRKGPGDGYTF. Here the CDR3 DNA reads TGCGCCAGCAGGAAGGGTCCCGGGGATGGCTACACCTTC.

This clonotype has only a few counts. The chain carries TRBV28 and TRBJ2-1, with D unclear. There are 15 residues in the CDR3. The V gene's germline CDR1 is MDHEN and CDR2 SYDVKM. The V gene lost 7 bases and the J gene lost 4 bases, with 17 bases spanning the gap. CDR3 DNA sequence: TGTGCCAGCACCTCCCCGCGAGTGGGGTACAATGAGCAGTTCTTC. Encoded protein: CASTSPRVGYNEQFF.

This clonotype was counted a few times. The CDR3 sequence is CSAHLPGDLDTQYF. In DNA form, the CDR3 reads TGCAGTGCTCATCTCCCGGGGGACTTAGATACGCAGTATTTT. The chain couples TRBV20-1 to TRBJ2-3; a possible D gene is TRBD2 (6 bases). Germline-derived CDR1 and CDR2 are DFQATT and SNEGSKA (reference sequence). CDR3 size: 14 residues. Deletions cut 5 bases from V and 5 bases from J, with 17 bases between.

In its sample, this clonotype was seen many times. The V call is TRBV5-1, the J call TRBJ1-5, with unresolved D. Germline assignment: CDR1 SGHRS and CDR2 YFSETQ. The length of the CDR3 is 15 residues. V lost 0 bases, J lost 2 bases, and 9 bases lay in between. The CDR3 spells CASSLGGKGNQPQHF. In DNA, the CDR3 is TGCGCCAGCAGCTTGGGGGGTAAAGGCAATCAGCCCCAGCATTTT.

This clonotype was recorded a few times. The chain couples TRBV6-5 to TRBJ1-2; no definite D call. The CDR3 covers 15 residues. Trimming cost V 3 bases and J 4 bases, with 15 bases left between them. Germline-derived CDR1 and CDR2 are MNHEY and SVGAGI. This CDR3 reads CASSYAGRSFYGYTF. The CDR3 DNA reads TGTGCCAGCAGTTATGCAGGACGGTCCTTCTATGGCTACACCTTC.

This clonotype showed up many times. The genes are TRBV5-1 and TRBJ2-2, with TRBD1 identical over 7 bases. Germline trimming cut 0 bases from V and 5 bases from J; bases unmatched to any gene: 1. This CDR3 has 14 residues. Germline V lookup: CDR1 SGHRS, CDR2 YFSETQ. The CDR3 coding sequence is TGCGCCAGCAGCTTGGACAGGGGTACCGGGGAGCTGTTTTTT. This encodes CASSLDRGTGELFF.

In its sample, this clonotype was seen a few times. The chain uses TRBV12-3 or TRBV12-4 and TRBJ2-1, with D uncertain. Trimming removed 1 base at V and 2 bases at J, with 6 bases between. The length of the CDR3 is 14 residues. This CDR3 reads CASSLVAAYNEQFF. The CDR3 DNA sequence: TGTGCCAGCAGTTTAGTTGCGGCCTACAATGAGCAGTTCTTC.